This T cell receptor (beta chain) is from a study of blood T cell repertoires in COVID-19. At the level of the study: Samples of COVID-19 (acute and convalescent) were obtained from the United States, Italy and Spain. The cDNA or gDNA used as material had been derived from T cells, B-cell-depleted T cells, or PBMCs.

Original processing methods: Counts of nucleated cells, estimated from reference gene primer amplification, were obtained. Produced via immunoSEQ multiplex PCR; TCRdb's table is partial and in-frame only. V and J calls and clone size are copied from that table; D and trimming were computed from the DNA. Seen here are 110,000 or so clones, around 84% observed once, and the top ten hold about 13%. This CDR3 comprises 14 residues. V shed 0 bases and J shed 6 bases, with 9 bases lying between them. Germline values: CDR1 MNHEY, CDR2 SVGAGI. This sequence joins TRBV6-5 and TRBJ2-1; D possibly corresponds to TRBD2 (6 bases). This TCR was recovered from a human donor in a cohort sampled during active COVID-19. Sequenced input: peripheral blood. This CDR3 is CASSYSGGGNEQFF. In nucleotides, the CDR3 is TGTGCCAGCAGTTACTCGGGGGGAGGCAATGAGCAGTTCTTC.